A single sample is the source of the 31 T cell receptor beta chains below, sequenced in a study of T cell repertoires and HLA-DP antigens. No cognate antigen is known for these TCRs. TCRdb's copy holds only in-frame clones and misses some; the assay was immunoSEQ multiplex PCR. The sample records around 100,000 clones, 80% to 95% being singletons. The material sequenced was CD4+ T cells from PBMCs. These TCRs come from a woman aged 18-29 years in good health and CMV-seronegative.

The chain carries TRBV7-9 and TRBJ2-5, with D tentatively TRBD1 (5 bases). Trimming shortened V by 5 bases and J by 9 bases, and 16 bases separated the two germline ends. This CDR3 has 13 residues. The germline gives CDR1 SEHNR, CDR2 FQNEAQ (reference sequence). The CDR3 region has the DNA TGTGCCAGCAGCCCCGCGGAACAAGGGGCCCAGTACTTC. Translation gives CASSPAEQGAQYF.

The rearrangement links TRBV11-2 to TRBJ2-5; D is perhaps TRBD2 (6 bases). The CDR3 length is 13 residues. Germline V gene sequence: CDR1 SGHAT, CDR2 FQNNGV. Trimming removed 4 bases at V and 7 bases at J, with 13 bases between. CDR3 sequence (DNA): TGTGCCAGCAGCTATGGGGGGTTGGCGACCCAGTACTTC. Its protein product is CASSYGGLATQYF.

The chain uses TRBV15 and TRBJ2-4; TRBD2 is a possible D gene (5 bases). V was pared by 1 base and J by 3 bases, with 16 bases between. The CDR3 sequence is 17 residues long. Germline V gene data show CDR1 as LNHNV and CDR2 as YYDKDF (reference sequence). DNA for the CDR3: TGTGCCACCAGCAGAGGGGCGGGTAGGGTAGGCAAAAACATTCAGTACTTC. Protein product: CATSRGAGRVGKNIQYF.

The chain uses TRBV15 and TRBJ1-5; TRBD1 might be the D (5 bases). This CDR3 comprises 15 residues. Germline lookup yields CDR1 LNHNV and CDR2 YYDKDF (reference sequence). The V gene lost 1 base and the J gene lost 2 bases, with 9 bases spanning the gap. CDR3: CATSRGGAGNQPQHF. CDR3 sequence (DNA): TGTGCCACCAGCAGAGGTGGGGCGGGCAATCAGCCCCAGCATTTT.

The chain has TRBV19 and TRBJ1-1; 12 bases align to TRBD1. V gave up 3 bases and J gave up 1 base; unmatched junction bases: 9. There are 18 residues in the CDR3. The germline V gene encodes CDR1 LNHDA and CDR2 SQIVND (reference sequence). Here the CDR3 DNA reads TGTGCCAGTAGTATCTCGAGACTGGGACAGGGGGCGAACACTGAAGCTTTCTTT. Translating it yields CASSISRLGQGANTEAFF.

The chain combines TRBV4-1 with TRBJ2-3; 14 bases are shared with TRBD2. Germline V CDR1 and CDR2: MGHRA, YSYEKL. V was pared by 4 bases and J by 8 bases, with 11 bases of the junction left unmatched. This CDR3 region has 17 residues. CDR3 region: CASSRGLAGALAGTQYF. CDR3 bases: TGCGCCAGCAGCCGGGGACTAGCGGGAGCCCTTGCGGGTACGCAGTATTTT.

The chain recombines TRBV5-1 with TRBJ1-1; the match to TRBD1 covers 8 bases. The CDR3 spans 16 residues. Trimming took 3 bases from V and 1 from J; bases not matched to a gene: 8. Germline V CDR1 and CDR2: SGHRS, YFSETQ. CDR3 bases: TGCGCCAGCAGCTACCCGGGACAGGCAGCGAACACTGAAGCTTTCTTT. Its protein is CASSYPGQAANTEAFF.

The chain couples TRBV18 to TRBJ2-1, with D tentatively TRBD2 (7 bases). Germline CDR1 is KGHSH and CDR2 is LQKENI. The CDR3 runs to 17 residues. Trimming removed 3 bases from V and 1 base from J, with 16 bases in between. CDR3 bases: TGTGCCAGCTCACCCGCCCCGGGGGGCCTGTCCTACAATGAGCAGTTCTTC. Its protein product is CASSPAPGGLSYNEQFF.

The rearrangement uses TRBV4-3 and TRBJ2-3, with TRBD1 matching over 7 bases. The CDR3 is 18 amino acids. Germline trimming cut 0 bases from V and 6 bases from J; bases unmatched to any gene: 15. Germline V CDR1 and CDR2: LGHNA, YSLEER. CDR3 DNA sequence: TGCGCCAGCAGCCAAGAATATCGGCTTGCAGGGGGAAAGGATACGCAGTATTTT. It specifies CASSQEYRLAGGKDTQYF.

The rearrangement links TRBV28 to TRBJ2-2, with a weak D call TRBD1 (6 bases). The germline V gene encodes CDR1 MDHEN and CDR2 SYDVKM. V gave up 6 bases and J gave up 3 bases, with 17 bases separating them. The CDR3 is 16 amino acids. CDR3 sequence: CASSPGTKRYTGELFF. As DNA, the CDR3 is TGTGCCAGCAGCCCAGGGACAAAGAGGTACACCGGGGAGCTGTTTTTT.

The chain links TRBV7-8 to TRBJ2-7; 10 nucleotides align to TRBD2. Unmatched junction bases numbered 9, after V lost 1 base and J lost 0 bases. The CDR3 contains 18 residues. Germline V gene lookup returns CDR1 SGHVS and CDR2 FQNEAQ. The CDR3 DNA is TGTGCCAGCAGCTTAGAGGCTAGCGGGGGTTATACCTCCTACGAGCAGTACGTC. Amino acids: CASSLEASGGYTSYEQYV.

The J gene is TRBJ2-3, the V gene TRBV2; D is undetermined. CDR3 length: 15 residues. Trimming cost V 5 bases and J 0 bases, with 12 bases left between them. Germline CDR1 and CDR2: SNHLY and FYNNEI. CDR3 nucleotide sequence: TGTGCCAGCAGTAACGACCGCGCAAGCACAGATACGCAGTATTTT. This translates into CASSNDRASTDTQYF.

Here the CDR3 DNA reads TGCAGCGCGGGGGACGGACTAAATGAAAAACTGTTTTTT. It translates to CSAGDGLNEKLFF. The V gene is TRBV29-1, the J gene TRBJ1-4; TRBD1 might be the D (5 bases). Germline loops: CDR1 SQVTM, CDR2 ANQGSEA. The CDR3 runs to 13 residues. The V end was cut by 7 bases, the J end by 5 bases, with 14 bases between.

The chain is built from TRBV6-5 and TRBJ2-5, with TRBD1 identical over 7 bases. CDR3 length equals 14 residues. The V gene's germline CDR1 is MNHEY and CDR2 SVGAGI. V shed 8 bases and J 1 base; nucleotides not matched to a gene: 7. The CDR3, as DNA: TGTGCCAGCTCTCCGGGACAGCGCCAAGAGACCCAGTACTTC. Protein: CASSPGQRQETQYF.

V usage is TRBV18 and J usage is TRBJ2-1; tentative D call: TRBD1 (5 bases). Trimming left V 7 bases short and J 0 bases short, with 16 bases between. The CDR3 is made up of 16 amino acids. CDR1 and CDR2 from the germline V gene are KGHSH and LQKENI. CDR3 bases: TGTGCCAGCTTCGCCTGGGGCGGAAGCTCCTACAATGAGCAGTTCTTC. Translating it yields CASFAWGGSSYNEQFF.

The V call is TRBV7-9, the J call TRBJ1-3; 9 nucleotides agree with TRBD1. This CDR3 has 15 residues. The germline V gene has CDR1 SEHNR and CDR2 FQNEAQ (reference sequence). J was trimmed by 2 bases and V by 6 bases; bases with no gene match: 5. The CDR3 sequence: CASSSQGAAGNTIYF. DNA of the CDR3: TGTGCCAGCAGTTCACAGGGGGCCGCTGGAAACACCATATATTTT.

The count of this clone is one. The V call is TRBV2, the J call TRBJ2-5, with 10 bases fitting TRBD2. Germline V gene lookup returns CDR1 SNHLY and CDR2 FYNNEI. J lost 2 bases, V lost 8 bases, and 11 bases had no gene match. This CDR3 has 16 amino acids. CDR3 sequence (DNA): TGTGCCAGCGGTAGGACTAGCGGTCTTAGGCAAGAGACCCAGTACTTC. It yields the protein CASGRTSGLRQETQYF.

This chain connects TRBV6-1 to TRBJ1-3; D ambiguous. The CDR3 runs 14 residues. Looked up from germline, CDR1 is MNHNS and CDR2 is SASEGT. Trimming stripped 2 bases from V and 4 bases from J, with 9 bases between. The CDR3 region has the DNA TGTGCCAGCAGTGAAAGGAGAGCCGGAAACACCATATATTTT. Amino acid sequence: CASSERRAGNTIYF.

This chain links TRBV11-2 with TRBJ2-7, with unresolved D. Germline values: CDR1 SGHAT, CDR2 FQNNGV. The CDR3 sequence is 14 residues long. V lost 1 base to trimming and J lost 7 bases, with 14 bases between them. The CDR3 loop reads CASSLVLGVGEQYF. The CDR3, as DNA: TGTGCCAGCAGCTTAGTTCTGGGTGTTGGGGAGCAGTACTTC.

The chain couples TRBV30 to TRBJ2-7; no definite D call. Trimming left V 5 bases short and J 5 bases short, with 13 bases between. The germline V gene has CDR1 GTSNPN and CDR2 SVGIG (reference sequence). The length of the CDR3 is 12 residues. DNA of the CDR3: TGTGCCTGGGACGGCGAAGGGCACGAGCAGTACGTC. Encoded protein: CAWDGEGHEQYV.

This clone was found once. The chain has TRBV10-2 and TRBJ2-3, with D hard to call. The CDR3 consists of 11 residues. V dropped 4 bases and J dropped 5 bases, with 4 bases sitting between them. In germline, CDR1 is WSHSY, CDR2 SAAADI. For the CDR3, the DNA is TGCGCCAGCAGTGGGGGAGATACGCAGTATTTT. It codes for CASSGGDTQYF.

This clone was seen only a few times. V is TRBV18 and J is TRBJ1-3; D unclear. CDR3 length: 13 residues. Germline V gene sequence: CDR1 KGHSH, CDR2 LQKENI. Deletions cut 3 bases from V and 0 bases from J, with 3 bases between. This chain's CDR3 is CASSPSSGNTIYF. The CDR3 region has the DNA TGTGCCAGCTCACCTTCCTCTGGAAACACCATATATTTT.

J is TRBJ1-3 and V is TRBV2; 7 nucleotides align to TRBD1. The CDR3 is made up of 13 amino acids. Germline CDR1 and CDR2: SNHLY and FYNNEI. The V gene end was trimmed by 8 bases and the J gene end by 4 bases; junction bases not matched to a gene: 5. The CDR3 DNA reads TGTGCCAGCGCGGGACAGAAGGGAAACACCATATATTTT. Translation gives CASAGQKGNTIYF.

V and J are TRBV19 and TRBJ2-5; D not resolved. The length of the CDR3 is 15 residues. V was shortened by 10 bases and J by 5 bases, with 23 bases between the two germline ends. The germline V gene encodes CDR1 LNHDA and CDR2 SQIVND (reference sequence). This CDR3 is CATSSPLTGVETQYF. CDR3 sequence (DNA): TGTGCCACCAGTTCGCCCCTAACTGGGGTCGAGACCCAGTACTTC.

CDR3 loop: CATSRGRSNTEAFF. DNA of the CDR3: TGTGCCACCAGCAGAGGCAGATCGAACACTGAAGCTTTCTTT. The genes are TRBV15 and TRBJ1-1; D is unresolved. Per the germline V gene, CDR1 is LNHNV and CDR2 is YYDKDF (reference sequence). The CDR3 runs 14 residues. Trimming shortened V by 1 base and J by 1 base, and 7 bases separated the two germline ends.

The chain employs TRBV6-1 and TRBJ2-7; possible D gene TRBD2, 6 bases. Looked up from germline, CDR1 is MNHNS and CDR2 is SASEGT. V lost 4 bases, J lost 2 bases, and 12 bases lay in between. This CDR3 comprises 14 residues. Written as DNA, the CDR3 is TGTGCCAGCAGTGGGACTTGGGGGGCCTACGAGCAGTACTTC. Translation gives CASSGTWGAYEQYF.

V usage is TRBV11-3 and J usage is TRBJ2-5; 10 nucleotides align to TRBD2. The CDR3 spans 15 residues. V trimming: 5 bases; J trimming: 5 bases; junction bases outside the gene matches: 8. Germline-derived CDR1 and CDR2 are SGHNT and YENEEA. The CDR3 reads CASSPSSGSGETQYF. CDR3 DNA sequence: TGTGCCAGCAGCCCCTCTAGCGGGAGTGGGGAGACCCAGTACTTC.

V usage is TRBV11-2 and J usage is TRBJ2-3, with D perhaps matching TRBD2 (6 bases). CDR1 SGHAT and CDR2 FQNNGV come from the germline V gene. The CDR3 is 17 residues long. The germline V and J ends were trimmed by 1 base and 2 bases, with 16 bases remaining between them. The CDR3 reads CASSLVLASRLTDTQYF. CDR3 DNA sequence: TGTGCCAGCAGCTTAGTCCTAGCGTCCCGCCTCACAGATACGCAGTATTTT.

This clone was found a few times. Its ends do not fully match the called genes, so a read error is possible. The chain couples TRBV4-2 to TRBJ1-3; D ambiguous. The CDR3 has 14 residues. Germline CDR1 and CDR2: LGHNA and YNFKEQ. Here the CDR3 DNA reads TGTGCCAGCAGCCAAAGGAACTCTGGAAACACCATGTATTTT. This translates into CASSQRNSGNTMYF.

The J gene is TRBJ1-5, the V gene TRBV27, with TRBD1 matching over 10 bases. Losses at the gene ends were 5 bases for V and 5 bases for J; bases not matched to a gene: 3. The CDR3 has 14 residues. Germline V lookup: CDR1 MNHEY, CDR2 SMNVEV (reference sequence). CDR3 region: CASSRTGGHQPQHF. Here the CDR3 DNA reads TGTGCCAGCAGTCGGACAGGGGGTCATCAGCCCCAGCATTTT.

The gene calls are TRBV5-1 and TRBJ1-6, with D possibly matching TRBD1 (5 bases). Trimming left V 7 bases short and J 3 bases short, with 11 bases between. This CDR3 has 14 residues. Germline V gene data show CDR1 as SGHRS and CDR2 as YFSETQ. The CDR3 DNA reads TGCGCCAGCGCCGGACACGTCTATAATTCACCCCTCCACTTT. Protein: CASAGHVYNSPLHF.